This note documents a single T cell receptor beta chain sequence. Its antigen is currently not known. Nothing much larger sits one base from this clone, and base qualities are not available. All of the isolated RNA was reverse transcribed with the High Capacity cDNA Reverse Transcription Kit, so expressed TCRB transcripts were sequenced. Deep immunoSEQ sequencing was applied to naive, central memory and regulatory T cell samples, giving an average of about 3.6 million total reads per sample. Sorted cells were lysed in RLT buffer, and RNA was extracted using DNase-treated RNeasy Micro or Mini kits according to cell number. To prevent cross-contamination, each cell subset was processed individually, whereas patient and healthy donor samples were processed jointly. Using the immunoSEQ multiplex PCR, TCRB sequences were amplified from cDNA into 87-bp fragments spanning the CDR3 region. Sequencing of the amplicons was done on the Illumina HiSeq platform. The original methods were these. Synthetic template baselines were used to correct PCR bias computationally, reads within Hamming distance 2 were collapsed, and singletons that could not be merged were discarded. Reads were aligned against IMGT so that V, D and J genes, CDR3 length and insertions or deletions at six rearrangement sites could be assigned. Within each subset, clonotype counts were normalized to sorted cell number, and only after that were true diversity and Gini coefficients computed with the tcR R package. The overlap coefficient, calculated on TCRB nucleotide sequences, was used to measure repertoire sharing. Out-of-frame TCRB sequences from naive cells were analyzed to stand in for the pre-selection repertoire. TCRdb retrieved this table from immuneACCESS and kept in-frame rearrangements only. Not all clones are present; in checked studies, unresolved V genes account for under half, and no reason is known for the remainder. Clone size and V and J calls were adopted from that table, with D and trimming inferred from the DNA. The sample has around 280,000 clones on record, 15% of them singletons. 0.015% to 0.017% of the sample is in the top ten clones.

A single peripheral blood draw of approximately 110 mL on average was collected from each donor into heparinised tubes. A BD FACSAria II and a panel including CD45RO, CCR7, CD25, CD127, CD95 and CD27 were used to sort naive, central memory, regulatory and stem cell-like memory CD4+ T cells. Purity was above 95% for every sorted population. PBMCs were isolated right away by Lymphoprep density gradient centrifugation and were stained directly, without culture. So that batch effects would be minimized, each experiment stained and sorted samples in pairs, pairing one healthy donor with one patient. This entry is derived from a study of beta chain features in type 1 diabetes (dated by TCRdb to 2017 to 2018). In terms of the full investigation: Mean age, gender distribution, total cell number and subset yield were not different between patients and healthy donors. Across all samples, fewer than 110,000,000 sorted cells were examined, and cell number per subset correlated strongly with RNA yield. Whereas all 28 donors provided naive and central memory subsets, regulatory and stem cell-like memory subsets were isolated from just 8 patients and about 8 healthy donors. The study compared TCRB repertoires of sorted circulating CD4+ T cell subsets between recently diagnosed type 1 diabetes patients and matched healthy donors.

Based on the germline V gene (reference sequence), the CDR1 and CDR2 sequences are MNHEY and SMNVEV. Trimming removed 7 bases from V and 4 bases from J, leaving 17 bases between the germline ends. CDR3 length: 14 amino acids, cysteine to phenylalanine. Here the CDR3 DNA is all that survives: 42 bases in frame from base 1. Findings and caveats that apply to the study as a whole: PCR might favor shorter templates, but patient and control samples were amplified and corrected together, so any skew would affect both groups equally. Naive, central memory and regulatory TCRB repertoires appeared to be more similar among patients than among healthy donors. Because cDNA was sequenced instead of genomic DNA, activated cells with high expression could be over-represented, although the groups did not differ in activation or CD3 levels. HLA sub-analyses involved small numbers of individuals, so any influence of HLA type on TCRB rearrangement remained unresolved. Type 1 diabetes patients showed a moderate but significant shortening of TCRB CDR3 length in all four CD4+ subsets. At VDJ recombination sites, type 1 diabetes patients had fewer insertions and more deleted nucleotides, which implies abnormalities in thymic rearrangement.

The receptor was isolated from a man between 18 and 35 years old with type 1 diabetes. The rearrangement combines TRBV27 with TRBJ2-7, with TRBD2 perhaps the D gene, on 6 matching bases. Sequenced input: naive CD4+ T cells from blood. Per the publication, the cell subset or site label means: true naive CD4+ T cells. The DNA sequence is TGTGCCAGCAAGAGAGGCGCTGGGGGGTACGAGCAGTACTTC. Its product reads: CASKRGAGGYEQYF.